One sample yielded the 24 T cell receptor beta chains listed below, sequenced in a study of blood T cell repertoires in COVID-19. Assay used: immunoSEQ multiplex PCR; TCRdb lists only in-frame clones, some missing. The sample gives about 370,000 clones, about 89% of which show up once; less than 3.5% is in the top ten. The sequencing sample was made of peripheral blood. These receptors were obtained from a woman in her twenties or thirties with COVID-19, enrolled during active disease.

CDR3 protein: CASIITGGNNSPLHF. In nucleotides, the CDR3 is TGTGCCAGCATCATTACAGGGGGTAATAATTCACCCCTCCACTTT. The chain links TRBV7-2 to TRBJ1-6, with 8 nucleotides matching TRBD1. The V segment lost 7 bases and the J segment 5 bases; nucleotides outside the gene matches: 7. Germline values: CDR1 SGHTA, CDR2 FQGNSA. CDR3 size: 15 residues.

The V and J genes are TRBV30 and TRBJ1-2, with D perhaps TRBD1 (5 bases). Trimming cost V 2 bases and J 4 bases, with 11 bases left between them. CDR3 length: 13 residues. The germline gives CDR1 GTSNPN, CDR2 SVGIG (reference sequence). The chain's CDR3 is CAWSPGISYGYTF. The CDR3 DNA is TGTGCCTGGAGTCCAGGGATAAGCTATGGCTACACCTTC.

This chain joins TRBV7-6 and TRBJ2-2, with 7 bases matching TRBD2. This CDR3 spans 17 amino acids. Germline CDR1 reads SGHVS; CDR2 reads FNYEAQ. V was clipped by 2 bases and J by 1 base; unmatched bases: 7. The CDR3 protein is CASSLNRASGNTGELFF. The CDR3 bases are TGTGCCAGCAGCTTAAATAGGGCTAGCGGGAACACCGGGGAGCTGTTTTTT.

V and J are TRBV2 and TRBJ1-3; a weak D match, TRBD1 (6 bases). The CDR3 loop spans 17 amino acids. Germline V gene sequence: CDR1 SNHLY, CDR2 FYNNEI. Trimming removed 1 base from V and 0 bases from J, with 13 bases in between. CDR3 nucleotide sequence: TGTGCCAGCAGTGAAGAGGACAGCGGATCCTCTGGAAACACCATATATTTT. It translates to CASSEEDSGSSGNTIYF.

The V and J genes are TRBV6-4 and TRBJ2-5; TRBD2 aligns across 9 bases. Germline V gene lookup returns CDR1 MRHNA and CDR2 SNTAGT. The CDR3 totals 16 residues. The V gene end was trimmed by 2 bases and the J gene end by 3 bases; junction bases not matched to a gene: 7. In nucleotides, the CDR3 is TGTGCCAGCAGTGACACGGCGGGAGGGGGTAAAGAGACCCAGTACTTC. It specifies CASSDTAGGGKETQYF.

V usage is TRBV12-3 or TRBV12-4 and J usage is TRBJ1-6, with D possibly TRBD1 on 5 matching bases. The CDR3 is made up of 13 amino acids. Trimming shortened V by 1 base and J by 8 bases, and 6 bases separated the two germline ends. CDR3 sequence: CASSLGRDSPLHF. CDR3 bases: TGTGCCAGCAGTTTAGGCAGGGATTCACCCCTCCACTTT.

The chain carries TRBV12-1 and TRBJ1-6. TRBV12-1 is a pseudogene segment. This CDR3 spans 14 amino acids. The CDR3 protein is CASSDSDREAALHF. In DNA, the CDR3 is TGTGCCAGCAGCGATTCAGACCGGGAGGCTGCCCTCCACTTT.

CDR3 loop: CASSGEPGPVDSSYNEQFF. Here the CDR3 DNA reads TGTGCCAGCAGTGGAGAACCCGGACCAGTCGACAGCTCCTACAATGAGCAGTTCTTC. The genes are TRBV2 and TRBJ2-1; a possible D gene is TRBD1 (5 bases). Germline-derived CDR1 and CDR2 are SNHLY and FYNNEI. This CDR3 has 19 residues. The ends were cut back, 4 bases at V and 0 bases at J, with 22 bases in the middle.

In its sample, this clone was seen a few times. This sequence joins TRBV28 and TRBJ1-5; possible D gene TRBD1, 6 bases. This CDR3 region has 15 residues. The germline V gene has CDR1 MDHEN and CDR2 SYDVKM. The V end lost 3 bases, the J end lost 7 bases, and 16 bases lay between the germline ends. CDR3: CASSLTGRGDQPQHF. The CDR3 DNA reads as TGTGCCAGCAGTTTGACCGGGAGGGGGGACCAGCCCCAGCATTTT.

The V gene is TRBV4-1, the J gene TRBJ2-1, with 14 bases lining up with TRBD2. V dropped 4 bases and J dropped 9; count of bases not matched to a gene: 5. Per the germline V gene, CDR1 is MGHRA and CDR2 is YSYEKL. The CDR3 contains 15 residues. The CDR3 reads CASSLRTSGRIEQFF. The DNA of the CDR3 is TGCGCCAGCAGCCTAAGGACTAGCGGGAGGATTGAGCAGTTCTTC.

In its sample, this clone was seen once. The chain recombines TRBV11-3 with TRBJ2-5, with 10 bases fitting TRBD1. The J segment lost 3 bases and the V segment lost 4 bases, leaving 5 bases of the junction unmatched. From germline, CDR1 is SGHNT and CDR2 YENEEA. CDR3 size: 15 residues. The CDR3 DNA follows: TGTGCCAGCAGCTACGGACAGGGGGTTGAAGAGACCCAGTACTTC. Protein sequence: CASSYGQGVEETQYF.

The J gene is TRBJ2-5, the V gene TRBV5-1, with a possible D match to TRBD1 (6 bases). From germline, CDR1 is SGHRS and CDR2 YFSETQ. CDR3 length: 15 residues. Trimming left V 1 base short and J 1 base short, with 11 bases between. The CDR3 sequence: CASSLSGGPQETQYF. The CDR3 coding sequence is TGCGCCAGCAGCTTGTCTGGGGGCCCCCAAGAGACCCAGTACTTC.

This chain connects TRBV4-1 to TRBJ2-2, with 13 positions matching TRBD2. Germline trimming cut 0 bases from V and 6 bases from J; bases unmatched to any gene: 4. Germline V gene lookup returns CDR1 MGHRA and CDR2 YSYEKL. The CDR3 loop spans 17 amino acids. The CDR3 region has the DNA TGCGCCAGCAGCCAAGAGTGGACTAGCGGGAGTTCCGGGGAGCTGTTTTTT. Its protein is CASSQEWTSGSSGELFF.

The chain links TRBV5-8 to TRBJ1-5; 8 nucleotides align to TRBD1. In germline, CDR1 is SGHTS, CDR2 YDEGEE. Trimming at V came to 1 base and at J to 7 bases, leaving 10 bases not matched to a gene. This CDR3 is built from 16 residues. The CDR3 sequence: CASSLPKGSGGQPQHF. DNA of the CDR3: TGTGCCAGCAGCTTGCCAAAGGGATCAGGGGGCCAGCCCCAGCATTTT. The whole variable domain, filled in from reference TRBV5-8 and TRBJ1-5, reads EAGVTQSPTHLIKTRGQQATLRCSPISGHTSVYWYQQALGLGLQFLLWYDEGEERNRGNFPPRFSGRQFPNYSSELNVNALELEDSALYLCASSLPKGSGGQPQHFGDGTRLSIL.

There are a few counts of this clone. J is TRBJ2-7 and V is TRBV29-1, with TRBD1 identical over 7 bases. This CDR3 has 10 residues. From germline, CDR1 is SQVTM and CDR2 ANQGSEA. The CDR3 loop is CSVAETGLFV. The CDR3 DNA reads TGCAGCGTTGCCGAGACAGGGCTTTTCGTC.

As concerns this clone: At one end, the junction sequence differs from germline, possibly due to a read error. The V and J genes are TRBV29-1 and TRBJ2-3; 12 bases map to TRBD2. Germline V gives CDR1 SQVTM, CDR2 ANQGSEA. The CDR3 is made up of 15 amino acids. CDR3 nucleotide sequence: TGCAGCGCTGAACTAGCGGGAGGCTCCGTGGATACGCAGTATTTT. It encodes CSAELAGGSVDTQYF.

The chain carries TRBV11-2 and TRBJ2-1, with D perhaps TRBD2 (6 bases). The V end lost 5 bases, the J end lost 3 bases, and 14 bases lay between the germline ends. The CDR3 is made up of 15 amino acids. CDR1 and CDR2 (germline): SGHAT, FQNNGV. CDR3 bases: TGTGCCAGCAGCATTCGACCCGGGGGCTACAATGAGCAGTTCTTC. It codes for CASSIRPGGYNEQFF.

As for this clone: Other nucleotide sequences from this sample produce the same CDR3. This chain links TRBV29-1 with TRBJ1-3; D gene uncertain. The CDR3 spans 12 residues. Trimming shortened V by 6 bases and J by 2 bases, and 8 bases separated the two germline ends. CDR1 and CDR2 (germline): SQVTM, ANQGSEA. The DNA for the CDR3 is TGCAGCGTCGCGGGTACTGGAAACACCATATATTTT. Amino acid sequence: CSVAGTGNTIYF. Full variable domain (missing parts from reference TRBV29-1 and TRBJ1-3): SAVISQKPSRDICQRGTSLTIQCQVDSQVTMMFWYRQQPGQSLTLIATANQGSEATYESGFVIDKFPISRPNLTFSTLTVSNMSPEDSSIYLCSVAGTGNTIYFGEGSWLTVV.

The chain joins TRBV19 to TRBJ2-6; 7 bases map to TRBD1. The V gene's germline CDR1 is LNHDA and CDR2 SQIVND (reference sequence). Trimming cost V 5 bases and J 0 bases; bases outside gene matches: 4. This CDR3 comprises 16 residues. DNA of the CDR3: TGTGCCAGTAGTCGACAGGGCAACTCTGGGGCCAACGTCCTGACTTTC. It translates to CASSRQGNSGANVLTF.

The gene calls are TRBV2 and TRBJ1-3, with D unresolved. V lost 5 bases, J lost 0 bases, and 8 bases lay in between. Germline loops: CDR1 SNHLY, CDR2 FYNNEI. The CDR3 totals 14 residues. CDR3 sequence reads: CASSTQYSGNTIYF. In nucleotides, the CDR3 is TGTGCCAGCAGTACACAGTACTCTGGAAACACCATATATTTT. Drawing the rest from reference TRBV2 and TRBJ1-3, the complete variable domain is EPEVTQTPSHQVTQMGQEVILRCVPISNHLYFYWYRQILGQKVEFLVSFYNNEISEKSEIFDDQFSVERPDGSNFTLKIRSTKLEDSAMYFCASSTQYSGNTIYFGEGSWLTVV.

The rearrangement joins TRBV10-3 to TRBJ1-5; 9 bases are a match to TRBD1. This CDR3 has 16 amino acids. Germline-derived CDR1 and CDR2 are ENHRY and SYGVKD. With V trimmed by 0 bases and J by 4 bases, 4 bases remained unmatched. The CDR3, as DNA: TGTGCCATCAGTGAGTCGAGGACAGGGGCAAATCAGCCCCAGCATTTT. Protein product: CAISESRTGANQPQHF.

V and J are TRBV7-8 and TRBJ2-5; D is possibly TRBD2 (5 bases). The CDR3 extends over 15 amino acids. CDR1 and CDR2 (germline): SGHVS, FQNEAQ. V gave up 1 base and J gave up 5 bases, with 14 bases separating them. The DNA of the CDR3 is TGTGCCAGCAGCTTAGGCCAACTAGTTTGGGAGACCCAGTACTTC. This codes for CASSLGQLVWETQYF.

The chain combines TRBV10-1 with TRBJ1-2; 9 bases align to TRBD1. This CDR3 has 14 amino acids. The V gene's germline CDR1 is WNHNN and CDR2 SYGVQD (reference sequence). Trimming cost V 6 bases and J 8 bases; bases outside gene matches: 10. CDR3 sequence: CASRVTGGSKGYTF. The CDR3 DNA reads as TGCGCCAGCAGAGTCACAGGGGGCTCGAAAGGCTACACCTTC.

The chain combines TRBV11-2 with TRBJ1-2; D unresolved. CDR1 is SGHAT, CDR2 FQNNGV, per germline. The V end was cut by 6 bases, the J end by 5 bases, with 10 bases between. The CDR3 runs 12 residues. The CDR3 bases are TGTGCCAGCAGTGAACAGTCGTATGGCTACACCTTC. Protein: CASSEQSYGYTF. Complete variable domain (other parts from reference TRBV11-2 and TRBJ1-2): EAGVAQSPRYKIIEKRQSVAFWCNPISGHATLYWYQQILGQGPKLLIQFQNNGVVDDSQLPKDRFSAERLKGVDSTLKIQPAKLEDSAVYLCASSEQSYGYTFGSGTRLTVV.